These T cell receptor beta chains were read from a single sample in a study of blood T cell repertoires in COVID-19. Libraries were prepared by immunoSEQ multiplex PCR; TCRdb keeps only in-frame clonotypes and omits some of them. This sample carries more than 95,000 clones, 82% of them seen once, and the ten largest clones take more than 15%. Sequencing input: peripheral blood. Every receptor here comes from a man older than 75 with acute or convalescent COVID-19. The CDR3 runs from the conserved cysteine through the conserved F or W. Clone size is given for some rows only: seen once, a few or many times, or a class if the clone is expanded.

.	TRBV27	TRBJ2-2	CASSLAGGPNTGELFF
.	TRBV4-1	TRBJ1-5	CASSPTELGNQPQHF
.	TRBV28	TRBJ2-1	CAGGQAFSPWFF
.	TRBV30	TRBJ2-7	CAWSVAWRDGEQYF
.	TRBV6-2/TRBV6-3	TRBJ2-2	CASSSGVNTGELFF
.	TRBV5-5	TRBJ1-5	CASRTGLGGNQPQHF
.	TRBV6-1	TRBJ2-7	CASSGPGTGYSYEQYF
.	TRBV19	TRBJ1-5	CASTLSSQGIVNQPQHF
once	TRBV6-2/TRBV6-3	TRBJ2-5	CASSYGNLAGGGETQYF
.	TRBV7-2	TRBJ2-5	CASSLGTSGRTETQYF
.	TRBV5-1	TRBJ1-2	CASSQTGGVGYTF
once	TRBV3-1/TRBV3-2	TRBJ1-3	CASSQESTAQPFPSGNTIYF
.	TRBV19	TRBJ1-4	CASSIGRSEKLFF
.	TRBV10-1	TRBJ2-1	CASSERTSGSFYEQFF
.	TRBV5-6	TRBJ1-2	CASSLAAGHGYTF
medium-sized	TRBV12-3/TRBV12-4	TRBJ1-2	CASSPGAGGYTF
.	TRBV27	TRBJ1-3	CASSSRQATGGGNTIYF
.	TRBV18	TRBJ2-1	CASSTALYNEQFF
.	TRBV5-1	TRBJ2-6	CASRGDREGFGRSGANVLTF
.	TRBV5-1	TRBJ2-3	CASSTGGARTDTQYF
.	TRBV6-5	TRBJ2-1	CASTLDRDDYNEQFF
.	TRBV3-1/TRBV3-2	TRBJ2-3	CASSQDLASGSGTQYF
once	TRBV28	TRBJ1-1	CASSPGGPNTEAFF
.	TRBV30	TRBJ1-2	CAWSVGAGTGGSYGYTF
.	TRBV30	TRBJ2-5	CAWTLAGGSWETQYF
once	TRBV30	TRBJ2-2	CAWKVGGTVTGELFF
.	TRBV6-5	TRBJ2-2	CASMRGTGELFF
.	TRBV10-3	TRBJ2-7	CAISEPQGSYEQYF
once	TRBV27	TRBJ2-7	CASSRGLAYEQYF
.	TRBV5-6	TRBJ2-3	CASSLVGTDTQYF
many	TRBV6-5	TRBJ1-4	CASSSPTGGSEKLFF
.	TRBV30	TRBJ1-5	CAWTLRGGPGNQPQHF
once	TRBV7-8	TRBJ2-1	CASSPGNYNEQFF
.	TRBV7-6	TRBJ1-2	CASSREPVYGYTF
.	TRBV2	TRBJ2-6	CASRVGGTGANVLTF
.	TRBV19	TRBJ1-5	CASSTQNSNQPQHF
.	TRBV2	TRBJ2-7	CASSPGTGKLDEQYF
.	TRBV7-2	TRBJ1-1	CASSEGVPVAEAFF
.	TRBV14	TRBJ2-2	CASSQERSGELFF
.	TRBV5-1	TRBJ1-6	CASSFGQVPIDPRSLNSPLHF
once	TRBV7-2	TRBJ1-2	CASSLNSWDGYTF
.	TRBV29-1	TRBJ2-1	CSVGGLAGHRGSNEQFF